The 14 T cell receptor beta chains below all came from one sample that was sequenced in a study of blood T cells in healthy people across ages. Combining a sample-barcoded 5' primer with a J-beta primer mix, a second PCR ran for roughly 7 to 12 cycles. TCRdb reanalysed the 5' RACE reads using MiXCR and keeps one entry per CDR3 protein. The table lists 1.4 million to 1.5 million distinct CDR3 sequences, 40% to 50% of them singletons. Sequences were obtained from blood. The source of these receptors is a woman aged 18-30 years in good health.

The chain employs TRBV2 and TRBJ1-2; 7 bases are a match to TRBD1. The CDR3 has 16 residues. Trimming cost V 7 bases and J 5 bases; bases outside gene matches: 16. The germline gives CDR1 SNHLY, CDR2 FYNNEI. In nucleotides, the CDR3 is TGTGCCAGCAACTTCCCCGGGACAGCCCAGGAATATGGCTACACCTTC. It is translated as CASNFPGTAQEYGYTF.

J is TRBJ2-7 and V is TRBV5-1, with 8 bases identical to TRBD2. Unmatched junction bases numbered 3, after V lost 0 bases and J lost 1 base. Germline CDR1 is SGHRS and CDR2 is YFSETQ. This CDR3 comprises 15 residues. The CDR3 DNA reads TGCGCCAGCAGCTTGGAGCCGGGGGGGTCCTACGAGCAGTACTTC. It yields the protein CASSLEPGGSYEQYF. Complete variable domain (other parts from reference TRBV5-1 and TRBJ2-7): KAGVTQTPRYLIKTRGQQVTLSCSPISGHRSVSWYQQTPGQGLQFLFEYFSETQRNKGNFPGRFSGRQFSNSRSEMNVSTLELGDSALYLCASSLEPGGSYEQYFGPGTRLTVT.

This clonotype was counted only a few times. The CDR3 DNA follows: TGCAGTGCTATCAACCTCTGGGACACCTCTAACTATGGCTACACCTTC. Translating gives CSAINLWDTSNYGYTF. The gene calls are TRBV20-1 and TRBJ1-2; D possibly corresponds to TRBD1 (6 bases). Germline CDR1 reads DFQATT; CDR2 reads SNEGSKA (reference sequence). CDR3 size: 16 residues. The V gene lost 4 bases and the J gene lost 0 bases, with 18 bases spanning the gap.

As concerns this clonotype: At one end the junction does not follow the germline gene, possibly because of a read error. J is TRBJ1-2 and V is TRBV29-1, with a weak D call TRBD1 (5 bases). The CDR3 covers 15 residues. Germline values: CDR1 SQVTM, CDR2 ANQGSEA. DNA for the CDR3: TGCAGCGTAGAGTTGGGGGAACCAGCTAACTATGGCCACACCTTC. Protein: CSVELGEPANYGHTF.

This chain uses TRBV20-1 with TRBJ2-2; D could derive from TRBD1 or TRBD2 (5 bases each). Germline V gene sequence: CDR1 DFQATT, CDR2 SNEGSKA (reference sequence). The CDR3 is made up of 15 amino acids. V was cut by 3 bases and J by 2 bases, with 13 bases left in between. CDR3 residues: CSASQAGTNTGELFF. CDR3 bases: TGCAGTGCTAGCCAGGCCGGGACCAACACCGGGGAGCTGTTTTTT.

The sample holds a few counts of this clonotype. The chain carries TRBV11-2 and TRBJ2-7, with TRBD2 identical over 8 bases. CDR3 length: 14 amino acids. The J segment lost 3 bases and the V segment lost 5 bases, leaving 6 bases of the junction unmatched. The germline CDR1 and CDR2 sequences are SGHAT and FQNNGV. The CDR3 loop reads CASSLAGHNYEQYF. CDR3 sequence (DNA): TGTGCCAGCAGCCTAGCGGGCCACAACTACGAGCAGTACTTC. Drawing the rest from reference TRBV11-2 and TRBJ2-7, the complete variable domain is EAGVAQSPRYKIIEKRQSVAFWCNPISGHATLYWYQQILGQGPKLLIQFQNNGVVDDSQLPKDRFSAERLKGVDSTLKIQPAKLEDSAVYLCASSLAGHNYEQYFGPGTRLTVT.

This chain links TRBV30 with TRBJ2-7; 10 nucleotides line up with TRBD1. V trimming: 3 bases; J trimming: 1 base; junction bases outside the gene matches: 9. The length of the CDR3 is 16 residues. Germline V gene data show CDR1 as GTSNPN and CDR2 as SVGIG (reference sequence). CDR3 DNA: TGTGCCTGGAGCCAAATCCGGGACAGGGGATCCTACGAGCAGTACTTC. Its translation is CAWSQIRDRGSYEQYF.

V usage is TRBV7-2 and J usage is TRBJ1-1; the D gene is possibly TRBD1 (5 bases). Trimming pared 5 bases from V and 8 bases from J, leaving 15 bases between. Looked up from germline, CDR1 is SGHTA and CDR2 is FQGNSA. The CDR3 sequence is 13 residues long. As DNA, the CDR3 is TGTGCCAGCAGCACTGGATTGGAGGGGGAAGCTTTCTTT. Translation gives CASSTGLEGEAFF.

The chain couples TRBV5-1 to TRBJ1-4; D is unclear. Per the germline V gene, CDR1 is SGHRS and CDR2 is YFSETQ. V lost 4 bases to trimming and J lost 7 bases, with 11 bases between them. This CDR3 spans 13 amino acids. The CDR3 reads CASSQEGFEKLFF. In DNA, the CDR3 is TGCGCCAGCAGCCAGGAAGGTTTTGAAAAACTGTTTTTT.

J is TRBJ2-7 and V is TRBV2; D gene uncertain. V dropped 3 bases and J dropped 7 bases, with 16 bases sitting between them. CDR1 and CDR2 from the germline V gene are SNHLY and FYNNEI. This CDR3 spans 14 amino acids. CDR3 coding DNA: TGTGCCAGCAGTGACCGTAACTCCTACAATGAGCAGTACTTC. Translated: CASSDRNSYNEQYF.

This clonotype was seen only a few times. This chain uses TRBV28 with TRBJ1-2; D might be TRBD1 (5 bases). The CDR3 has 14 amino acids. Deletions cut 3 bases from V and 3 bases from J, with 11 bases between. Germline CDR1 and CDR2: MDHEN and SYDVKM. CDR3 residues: CASSFGGTDYGYTF. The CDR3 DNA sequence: TGTGCCAGCAGTTTCGGGGGGACCGACTATGGCTACACCTTC.

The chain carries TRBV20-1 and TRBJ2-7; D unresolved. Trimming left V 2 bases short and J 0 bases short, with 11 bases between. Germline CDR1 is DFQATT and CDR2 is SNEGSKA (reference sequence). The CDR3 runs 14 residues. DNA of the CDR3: TGCAGTGCTAGAAGACGAGCCAGCTCCTACGAGCAGTACTTC. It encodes CSARRRASSYEQYF.

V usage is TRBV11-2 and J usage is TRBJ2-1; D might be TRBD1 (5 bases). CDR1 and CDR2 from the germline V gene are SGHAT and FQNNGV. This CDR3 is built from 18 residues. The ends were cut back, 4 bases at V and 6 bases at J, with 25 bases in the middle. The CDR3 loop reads CASSSRGAVGINVNEQFF. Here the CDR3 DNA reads TGTGCCAGCAGCTCCCGTGGGGCAGTCGGCATCAATGTCAATGAGCAGTTCTTC.

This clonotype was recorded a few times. CDR3 in amino acids: CASSLPVYTGELFF. CDR3 sequence (DNA): TGTGCCAGCAGCTTACCAGTTTACACCGGGGAGCTGTTTTTT. The chain is built from TRBV11-2 and TRBJ2-2, with no clear D. The CDR3 extends over 14 amino acids. The V gene lost 2 bases and the J gene lost 3 bases, with 7 bases spanning the gap. Germline V gene lookup returns CDR1 SGHAT and CDR2 FQNNGV. Full variable domain (outside the CDR3, taken from reference TRBV11-2 and TRBJ2-2): EAGVAQSPRYKIIEKRQSVAFWCNPISGHATLYWYQQILGQGPKLLIQFQNNGVVDDSQLPKDRFSAERLKGVDSTLKIQPAKLEDSAVYLCASSLPVYTGELFFGEGSRLTVL.